The sequence of this T cell receptor beta chain was determined in a study of blood T cell repertoires in COVID-19. Produced via immunoSEQ multiplex PCR; TCRdb's table is partial and in-frame only. The data contain about 330,000 clones, more than 85% of them singletons. The CDR3 is 15 residues long. Germline CDR1 reads MDHEN; CDR2 reads SYDVKM. The V end was cut by 8 bases, the J end by 0 bases, with 14 bases between. The chain has TRBV28 and TRBJ2-1, with D possibly being TRBD2 (5 bases). Sample: PBMCs or T cells enriched from blood (not recorded which). The TCR was taken from a woman aged 30 to 39 who had recovered from COVID-19. CDR3 protein: CASLTTGSSYNEQFF. Written as DNA, the CDR3 is TGTGCCAGCCTGACGACGGGAAGCTCCTACAATGAGCAGTTCTTC.